The clone carrying this T cell receptor beta chain was recorded a few times. The data belong to a study of identical twins. The CDR3 extends over 16 amino acids. The germline CDR1 and CDR2 sequences are MGHRA and YSYEKL. V lost 1 base to trimming and J lost 5 bases; unmatched junction nucleotides: 7. Using its own MiXCR run on the 5' RACE reads, TCRdb lists one record per CDR3 protein. The sample shows about 490,000 distinct CDR3 sequences, roughly 15% of them seen only once. These data were also reused for a study on yellow fever vaccine responses in identical twins.

The chain combines TRBV4-1 with TRBJ2-1; 8 positions agree with TRBD2. This receptor was taken from a woman between 18 and 29 years old in good health. Material for sequencing was CD4+ T cells sorted from blood. CDR3 in amino acids: CASSQGSGILHNEQFF. The CDR3 DNA sequence: TGCGCCAGCAGCCAAGGTAGCGGGATCCTCCACAATGAGCAGTTCTTC.